The 9 T cell receptor beta chains reported below all come from one sample, sequenced in a study of monozygotic twins with inflammatory bowel disease. Each CDR3 protein gets one entry in TCRdb, which reprocessed the 5' RACE reads and gives no DNA. The sample shows about 160,000 distinct CDR3 sequences, and 2% to 3% sits with its ten largest clones. What was sequenced was blood. Receptors originate from a human donor with ulcerative colitis or Crohn's disease, or a healthy co-twin of an affected twin (not recorded which).

CDR3 in amino acids: CSASGRGGEQYF. The chain uses TRBV20-1 and TRBJ2-7; TCRdb selects TRBD2, and the lack of DNA leaves this call unchecked. The germline gives CDR1 DFQATT, CDR2 SNEGSKA (reference sequence). The CDR3 is 12 residues long.

The rearrangement joins TRBV12-5 to TRBJ2-7; TCRdb proposes TRBD2, but this gene call is untestable without DNA. The CDR3 covers 16 residues. Germline CDR1 reads LGHNT; CDR2 reads FRNRAP. Here the CDR3 reads CASGWAEAGENYEQYF.

The chain uses TRBV9 and TRBJ2-3. Germline V lookup: CDR1 SGDLS, CDR2 YYNGEE. The CDR3 has 15 residues. The CDR3 here is CASSLATGRTDTQYF.

The chain joins TRBV11-2 to TRBJ2-7. Germline V gives CDR1 SGHAT, CDR2 FQNNGV. CDR3 size: 13 residues. CDR3 protein: CASSLQTSYEQYF.

The chain is built from TRBV7-2 and TRBJ2-7; TCRdb's D call, TRBD2, is unchecked because there is no DNA. Germline CDR1 SGHTA, CDR2 FQGNSA. The CDR3 is made up of 13 amino acids. The chain's CDR3 is CASSPGLRGEQYF.

The CDR3 here is CASSSIPANEQFF. The V and J genes are TRBV6-1 and TRBJ2-1; TCRdb's D gene call, TRBD1, goes unchecked for lack of DNA. This CDR3 comprises 13 residues. Germline CDR1 MNHNS, CDR2 SASEGT.

The V gene is TRBV14, the J gene TRBJ1-2; the TRBD1 assignment by TCRdb is unverifiable without DNA. Germline V gene lookup returns CDR1 SGHDN and CDR2 FVKESK. There are 12 residues in the CDR3. The CDR3 is CASSQEDRPSTF.

The chain combines TRBV5-1 with TRBJ2-1; the D call from TCRdb, TRBD2, cannot be confirmed without DNA. In germline, CDR1 is SGHRS, CDR2 YFSETQ. This CDR3 is 15 amino acids long. The CDR3 sequence: CASSWTSGGIDEQFF.

The chain carries TRBV7-8 and TRBJ1-6; TCRdb's D gene call, TRBD1, goes unchecked for lack of DNA. CDR1 is SGHVS and CDR2 is FQNEAQ in the germline V gene. The CDR3 spans 13 residues. The CDR3 is CASSPDTDSPLHF.